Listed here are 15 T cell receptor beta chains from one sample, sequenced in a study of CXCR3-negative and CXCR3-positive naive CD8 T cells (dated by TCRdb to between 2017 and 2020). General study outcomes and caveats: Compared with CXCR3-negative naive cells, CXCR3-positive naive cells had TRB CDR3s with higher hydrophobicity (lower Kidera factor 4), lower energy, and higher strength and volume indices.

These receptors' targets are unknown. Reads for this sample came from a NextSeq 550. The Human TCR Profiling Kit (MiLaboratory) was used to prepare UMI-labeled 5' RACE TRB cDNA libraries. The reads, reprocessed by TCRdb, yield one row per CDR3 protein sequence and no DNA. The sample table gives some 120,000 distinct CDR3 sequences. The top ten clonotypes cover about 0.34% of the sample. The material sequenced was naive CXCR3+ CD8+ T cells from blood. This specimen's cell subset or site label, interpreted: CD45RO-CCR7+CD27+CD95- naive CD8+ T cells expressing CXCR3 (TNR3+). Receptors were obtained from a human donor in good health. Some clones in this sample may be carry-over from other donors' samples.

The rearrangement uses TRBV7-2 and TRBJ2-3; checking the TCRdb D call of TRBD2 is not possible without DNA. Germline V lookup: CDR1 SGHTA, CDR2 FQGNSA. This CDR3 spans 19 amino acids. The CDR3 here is CASSHKPGLAGVGTDTQYF.

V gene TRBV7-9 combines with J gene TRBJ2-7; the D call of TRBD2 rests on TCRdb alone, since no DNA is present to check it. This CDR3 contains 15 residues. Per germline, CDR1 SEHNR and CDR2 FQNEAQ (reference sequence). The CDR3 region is CASTGTSGSTYEQYF.

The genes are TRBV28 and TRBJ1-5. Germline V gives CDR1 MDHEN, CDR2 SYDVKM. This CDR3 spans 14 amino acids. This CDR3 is CASSSSIMGQPQHF.

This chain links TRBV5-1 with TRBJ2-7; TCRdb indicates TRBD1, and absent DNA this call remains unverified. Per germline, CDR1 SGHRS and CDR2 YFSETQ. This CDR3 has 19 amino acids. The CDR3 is CASSINRAGTGFSSYEQYF.

The CDR3 sequence is CASSWTSGLYNEQFF. The chain couples TRBV11-1 to TRBJ2-1; with no DNA, the TCRdb D assignment of TRBD2 cannot be verified. The CDR3 totals 15 residues. The germline V gene has CDR1 SGHAT and CDR2 FQDESV (reference sequence).

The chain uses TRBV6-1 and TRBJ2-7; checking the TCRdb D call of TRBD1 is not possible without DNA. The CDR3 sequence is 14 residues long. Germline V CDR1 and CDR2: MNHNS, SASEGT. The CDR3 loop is CATLLRQGDYEQYF.

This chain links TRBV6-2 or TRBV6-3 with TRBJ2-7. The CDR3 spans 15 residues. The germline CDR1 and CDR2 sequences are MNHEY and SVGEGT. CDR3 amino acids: CASSSSGVEIYEQYF.

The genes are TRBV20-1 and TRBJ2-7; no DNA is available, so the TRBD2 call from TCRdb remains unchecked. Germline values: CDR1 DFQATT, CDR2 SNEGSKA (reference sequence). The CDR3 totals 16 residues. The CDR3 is CSTLTIPNGGTYEQYF.

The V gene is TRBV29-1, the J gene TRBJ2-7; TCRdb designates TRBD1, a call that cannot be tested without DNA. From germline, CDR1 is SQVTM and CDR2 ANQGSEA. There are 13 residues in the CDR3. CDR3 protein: CSVEGDKNYEQYF.

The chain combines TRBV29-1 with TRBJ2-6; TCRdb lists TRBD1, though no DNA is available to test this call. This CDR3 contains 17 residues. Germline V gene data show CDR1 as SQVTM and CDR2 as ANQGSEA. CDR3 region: CSVEARADSSGANVLTF.

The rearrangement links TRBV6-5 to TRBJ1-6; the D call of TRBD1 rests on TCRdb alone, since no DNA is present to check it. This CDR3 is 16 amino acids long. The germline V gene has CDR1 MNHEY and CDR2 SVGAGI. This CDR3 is CASSYTDTQGDSPLHF.

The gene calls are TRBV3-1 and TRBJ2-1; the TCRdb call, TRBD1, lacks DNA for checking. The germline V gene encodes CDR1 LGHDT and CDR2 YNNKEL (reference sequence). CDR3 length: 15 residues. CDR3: CASSQPGSGYNEQFF.

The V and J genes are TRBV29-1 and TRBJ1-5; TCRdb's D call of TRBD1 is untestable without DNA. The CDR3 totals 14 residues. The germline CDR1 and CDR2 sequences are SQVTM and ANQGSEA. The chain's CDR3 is CSVWDSTGIQPQHF.

The CDR3 loop is CASRRGGKETQYF. This chain links TRBV12-3 or TRBV12-4 with TRBJ2-5; the TCRdb D gene call, TRBD1, has no DNA to confirm it. The CDR3 sequence is 13 residues long.

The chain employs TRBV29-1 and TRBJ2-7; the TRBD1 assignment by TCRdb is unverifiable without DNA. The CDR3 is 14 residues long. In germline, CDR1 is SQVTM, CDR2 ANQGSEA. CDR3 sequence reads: CSVEDGNRAYEQYF.